This entry is about one T cell receptor beta chain. What it recognizes is unknown. Germline CDR1 and CDR2: LNHDA and SQIVND (reference sequence). This CDR3 has 20 amino acids. V was clipped by 1 base and J by 0 bases; unmatched bases: 15. Assay: immunoSEQ multiplex PCR; the TCRdb copy retains only in-frame clones and omits some. The sample records about 77,000 clones, more than 70% being singletons. These data belong to a study of a mutant IDH1 vaccine in newly diagnosed glioma. The overall study: Eight vaccinations reached patients in weeks 1, 3, 5, 7, 11, 15, 19 and 23. Patients began vaccination 4-6 weeks after radiotherapy alone, or with temozolomide cycles. Patients under treatment included about 62% males and 37.5% females and had a mean age of around 37 years.

Regarding time point: week 23, last vaccination. Each vaccine dose was 300 ug of mutant IDH1 20-mer peptide, with topical imiquimod. Donors had new WHO grade 3 or 4 IDH1-mutant, ATRX-lost astrocytomas. Sequencing was performed on PBMCs, taken from a glioma patient whose treatment included an IDH1 peptide vaccine. The TCR was taken from a woman aged 45-65 years with glioma. V gene TRBV19 combines with J gene TRBJ1-5, with 7 bases identical to TRBD1. CDR3 coding DNA: TGTGCCAGTAGTATAGGGGCCGAGTACAGGGGCCTTCATAGCAATCAGCCCCAGCATTTT. Translation: CASSIGAEYRGLHSNQPQHF.